One and the same sample provided the 3 T cell receptor beta chains below, sequenced in a study of blood T cell repertoires in COVID-19. Clones were read by immunoSEQ multiplex PCR, and TCRdb kept only the in-frame ones, dropping some. This repertoire shows some 170,000 clones, about four fifths found once; its top ten account for 11%. Specimen: peripheral blood. All receptors derive from a woman aged 40-49 years with COVID-19, enrolled during active disease.

The chain couples TRBV19 to TRBJ2-1; tentatively, D is TRBD2 (6 bases). Between the trimmed V and J ends, which lost 1 base and 4 bases, there was a span of 11 bases. CDR3 length: 15 amino acids. Germline V lookup: CDR1 LNHDA, CDR2 SQIVND (reference sequence). In nucleotides, the CDR3 is TGTGCCAGTAGTATAGGGGACTTAGAGTACAATGAGCAGTTCTTC. Amino acid sequence: CASSIGDLEYNEQFF.

The chain has TRBV7-3 and TRBJ1-5; possibly TRBD1 for D (5 bases). The germline V gene has CDR1 SGHTA and CDR2 FQGTGA. Trimming shortened V by 5 bases and J by 7 bases, and 30 bases separated the two germline ends. This CDR3 region has 19 residues. The CDR3 DNA reads TGTGCCAGCAGCCCCCCGGCCCCCGGGATCGCGGGGGAGGGACAGCCCCAGCATTTT. Protein: CASSPPAPGIAGEGQPQHF.

The chain uses TRBV9 and TRBJ1-2; 9 bases agree with TRBD1. V lost 3 bases, J lost 7 bases, and 4 bases stayed unmatched. Germline V gene lookup returns CDR1 SGDLS and CDR2 YYNGEE. This CDR3 is built from 13 residues. CDR3: CASSGYRGLGYTF. In nucleotides, the CDR3 is TGTGCCAGCAGCGGGTACAGGGGGCTTGGCTACACCTTC.